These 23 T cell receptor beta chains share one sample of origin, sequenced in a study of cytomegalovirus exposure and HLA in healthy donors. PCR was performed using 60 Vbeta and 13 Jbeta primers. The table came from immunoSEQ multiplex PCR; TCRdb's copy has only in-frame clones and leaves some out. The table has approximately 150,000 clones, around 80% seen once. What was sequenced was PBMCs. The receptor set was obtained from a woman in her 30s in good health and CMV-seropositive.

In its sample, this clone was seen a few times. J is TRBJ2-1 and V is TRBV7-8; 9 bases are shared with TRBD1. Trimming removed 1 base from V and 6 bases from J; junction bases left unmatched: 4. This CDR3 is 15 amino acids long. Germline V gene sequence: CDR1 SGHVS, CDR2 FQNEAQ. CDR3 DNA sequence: TGTGCCAGCAGCTTAGGGGACAGGGAATCCAATGAGCAGTTCTTC. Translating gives CASSLGDRESNEQFF.

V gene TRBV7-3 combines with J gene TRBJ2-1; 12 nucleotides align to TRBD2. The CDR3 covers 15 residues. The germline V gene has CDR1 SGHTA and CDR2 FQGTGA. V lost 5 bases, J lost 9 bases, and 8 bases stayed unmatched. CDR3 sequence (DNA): TGTGCCAGCAGCCCAGTACTAGCGGGAGGCAGTGAGCAGTTCTTC. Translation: CASSPVLAGGSEQFF. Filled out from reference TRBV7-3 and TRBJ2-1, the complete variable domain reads GAGVSQTPSNKVTEKGKYVELRCDPISGHTALYWYRQSLGQGPEFLIYFQGTGAADDSGLPNDRFFAVRPEGSVSTLKIQRTERGDSAVYLCASSPVLAGGSEQFFGPGTRLTVL.

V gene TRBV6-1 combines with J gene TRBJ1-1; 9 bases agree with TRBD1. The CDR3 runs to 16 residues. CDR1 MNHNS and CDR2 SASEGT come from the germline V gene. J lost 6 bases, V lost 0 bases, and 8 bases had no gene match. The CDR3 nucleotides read TGTGCCAGCAGTGAAGCTACCGGGACAGGGCCCGCTGAAGCTTTCTTT. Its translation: CASSEATGTGPAEAFF.

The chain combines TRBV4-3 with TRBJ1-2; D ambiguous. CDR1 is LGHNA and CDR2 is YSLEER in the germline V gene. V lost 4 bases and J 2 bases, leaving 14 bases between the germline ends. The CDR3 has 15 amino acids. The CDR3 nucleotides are TGCGCCAGCAGCCCTAACCGGGAGTCAAACTATGGCTACACCTTC. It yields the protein CASSPNRESNYGYTF.

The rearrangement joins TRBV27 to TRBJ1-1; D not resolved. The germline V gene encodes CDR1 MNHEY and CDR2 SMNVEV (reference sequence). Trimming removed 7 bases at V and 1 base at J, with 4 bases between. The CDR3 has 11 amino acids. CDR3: CASTKNTEAFF. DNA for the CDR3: TGTGCCAGCACCAAGAACACTGAAGCTTTCTTT.

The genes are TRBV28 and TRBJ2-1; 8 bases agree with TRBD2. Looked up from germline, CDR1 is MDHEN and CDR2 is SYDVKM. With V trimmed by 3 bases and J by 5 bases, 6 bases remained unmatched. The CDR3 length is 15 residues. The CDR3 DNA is TGTGCCAGCAGTTTGGTGGTAGCGGGGAACAATGAGCAGTTCTTC. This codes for CASSLVVAGNNEQFF.

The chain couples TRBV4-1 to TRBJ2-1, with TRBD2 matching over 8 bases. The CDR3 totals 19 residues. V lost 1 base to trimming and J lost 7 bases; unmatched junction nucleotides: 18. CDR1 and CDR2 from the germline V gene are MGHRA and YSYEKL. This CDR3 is CASSQVIGDLAGGRNEQFF. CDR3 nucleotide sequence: TGCGCCAGCAGCCAAGTAATTGGGGATCTAGCGGGCGGGCGGAATGAGCAGTTCTTC.

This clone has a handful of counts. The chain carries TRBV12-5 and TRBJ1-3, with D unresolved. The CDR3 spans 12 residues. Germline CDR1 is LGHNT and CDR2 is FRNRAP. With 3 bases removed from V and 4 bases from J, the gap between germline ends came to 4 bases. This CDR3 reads CASGLAGNTIYF. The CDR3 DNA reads TGTGCTAGTGGTTTAGCCGGAAACACCATATATTTT.

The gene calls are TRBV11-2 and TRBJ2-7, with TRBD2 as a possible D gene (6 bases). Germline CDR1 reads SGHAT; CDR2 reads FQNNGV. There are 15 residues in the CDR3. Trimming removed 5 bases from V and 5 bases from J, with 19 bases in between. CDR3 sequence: CASSTGLDVVDEQYF. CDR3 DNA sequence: TGTGCCAGCAGCACGGGACTGGACGTCGTCGACGAGCAGTACTTC.

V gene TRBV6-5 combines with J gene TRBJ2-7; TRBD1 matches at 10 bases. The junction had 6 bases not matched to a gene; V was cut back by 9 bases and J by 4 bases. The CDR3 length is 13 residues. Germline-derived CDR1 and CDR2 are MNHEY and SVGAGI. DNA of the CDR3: TGTGCCAGTGGACAGGGGGTATTATACGAGCAGTACTTC. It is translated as CASGQGVLYEQYF.

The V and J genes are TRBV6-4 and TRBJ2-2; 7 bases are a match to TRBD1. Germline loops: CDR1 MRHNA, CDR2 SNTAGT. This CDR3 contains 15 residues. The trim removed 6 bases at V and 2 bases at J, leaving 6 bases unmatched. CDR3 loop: CASRPEGANTGELFF. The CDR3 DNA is TGTGCCAGCAGGCCCGAGGGGGCTAACACCGGGGAGCTGTTTTTT.

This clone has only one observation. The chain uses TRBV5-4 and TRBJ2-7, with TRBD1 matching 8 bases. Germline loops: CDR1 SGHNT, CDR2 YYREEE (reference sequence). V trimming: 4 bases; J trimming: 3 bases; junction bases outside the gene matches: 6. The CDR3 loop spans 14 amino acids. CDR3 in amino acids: CASSIGQGGYEQYF. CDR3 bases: TGTGCCAGCAGCATAGGACAGGGAGGCTACGAGCAGTACTTC.

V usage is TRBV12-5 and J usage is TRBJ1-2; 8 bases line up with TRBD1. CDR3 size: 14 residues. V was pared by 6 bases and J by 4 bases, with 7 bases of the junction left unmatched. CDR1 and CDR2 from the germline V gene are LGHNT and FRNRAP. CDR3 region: CASGLGTGPYGYTF. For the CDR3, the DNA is TGTGCTAGTGGCCTCGGGACAGGACCCTATGGCTACACCTTC.

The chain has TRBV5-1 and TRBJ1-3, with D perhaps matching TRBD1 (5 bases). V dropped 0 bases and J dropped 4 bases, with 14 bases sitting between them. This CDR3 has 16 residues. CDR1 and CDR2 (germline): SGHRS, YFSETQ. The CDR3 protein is CASSLATSRQGNTIYF. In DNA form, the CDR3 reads TGCGCCAGCAGCTTGGCCACTTCACGACAGGGAAACACCATATATTTT. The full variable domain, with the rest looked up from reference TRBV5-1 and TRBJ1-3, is KAGVTQTPRYLIKTRGQQVTLSCSPISGHRSVSWYQQTPGQGLQFLFEYFSETQRNKGNFPGRFSGRQFSNSRSEMNVSTLELGDSALYLCASSLATSRQGNTIYFGEGSWLTVV.

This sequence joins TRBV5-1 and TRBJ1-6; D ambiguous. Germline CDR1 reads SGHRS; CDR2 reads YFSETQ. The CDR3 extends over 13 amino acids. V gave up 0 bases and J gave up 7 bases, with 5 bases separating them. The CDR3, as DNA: TGCGCCAGCAGCTTGGACTCAAATTCACCCCTCCACTTT. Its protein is CASSLDSNSPLHF.

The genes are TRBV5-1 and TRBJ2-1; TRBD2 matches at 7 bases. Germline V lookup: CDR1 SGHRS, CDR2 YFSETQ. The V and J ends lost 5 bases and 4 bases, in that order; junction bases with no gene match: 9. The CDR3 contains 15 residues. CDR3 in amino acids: CASREWEGTYNEQFF. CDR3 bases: TGCGCCAGCAGAGAGTGGGAGGGCACATACAATGAGCAGTTCTTC.

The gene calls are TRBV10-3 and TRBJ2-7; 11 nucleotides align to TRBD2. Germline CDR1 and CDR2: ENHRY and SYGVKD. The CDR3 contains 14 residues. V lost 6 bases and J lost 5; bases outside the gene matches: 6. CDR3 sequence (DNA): TGTGCCATCAGGACTAGCGGGGATGTCGACGAGCAGTACTTC. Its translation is CAIRTSGDVDEQYF.

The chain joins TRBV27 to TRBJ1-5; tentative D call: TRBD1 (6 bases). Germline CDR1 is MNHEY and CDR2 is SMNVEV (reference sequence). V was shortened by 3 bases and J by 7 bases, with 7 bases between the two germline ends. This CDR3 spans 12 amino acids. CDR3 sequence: CASSFQGQPQHF. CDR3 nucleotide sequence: TGTGCCAGCAGTTTCCAGGGGCAGCCCCAGCATTTT.

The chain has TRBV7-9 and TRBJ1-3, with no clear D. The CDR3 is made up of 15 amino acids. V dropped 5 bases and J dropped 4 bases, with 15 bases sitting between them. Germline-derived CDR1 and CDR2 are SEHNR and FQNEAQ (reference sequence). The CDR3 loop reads CASSDSSWEGNTIYF. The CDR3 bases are TGTGCCAGCAGCGACTCCTCATGGGAGGGAAACACCATATATTTT.

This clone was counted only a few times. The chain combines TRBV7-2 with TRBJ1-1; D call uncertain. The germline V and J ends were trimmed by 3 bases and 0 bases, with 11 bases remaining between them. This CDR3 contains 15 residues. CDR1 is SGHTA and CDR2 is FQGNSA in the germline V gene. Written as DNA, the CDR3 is TGTGCCAGCAGCTTTTGGGCCACACTGAACACTGAAGCTTTCTTT. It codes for CASSFWATLNTEAFF.

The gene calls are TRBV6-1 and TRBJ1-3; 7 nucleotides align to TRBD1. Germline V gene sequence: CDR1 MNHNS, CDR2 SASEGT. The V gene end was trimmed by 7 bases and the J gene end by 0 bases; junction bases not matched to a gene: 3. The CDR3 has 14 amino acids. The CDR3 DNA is TGTGCCAGCACCCGGACAGGCTCTGGAAACACCATATATTTT. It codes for CASTRTGSGNTIYF.

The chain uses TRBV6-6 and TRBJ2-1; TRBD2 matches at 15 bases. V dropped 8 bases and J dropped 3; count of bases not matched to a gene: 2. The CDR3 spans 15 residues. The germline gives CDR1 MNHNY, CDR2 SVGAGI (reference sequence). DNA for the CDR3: TGTGCCAGCGGACTAGCGGGAGGGAGCTACAATGAGCAGTTCTTC. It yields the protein CASGLAGGSYNEQFF.

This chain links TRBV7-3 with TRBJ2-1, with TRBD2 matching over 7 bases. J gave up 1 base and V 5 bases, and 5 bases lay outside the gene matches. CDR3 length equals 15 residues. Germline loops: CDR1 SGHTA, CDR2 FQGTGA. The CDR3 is CASSATSASYNEQFF. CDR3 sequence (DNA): TGTGCCAGCAGCGCCACTAGCGCGTCCTACAATGAGCAGTTCTTC.